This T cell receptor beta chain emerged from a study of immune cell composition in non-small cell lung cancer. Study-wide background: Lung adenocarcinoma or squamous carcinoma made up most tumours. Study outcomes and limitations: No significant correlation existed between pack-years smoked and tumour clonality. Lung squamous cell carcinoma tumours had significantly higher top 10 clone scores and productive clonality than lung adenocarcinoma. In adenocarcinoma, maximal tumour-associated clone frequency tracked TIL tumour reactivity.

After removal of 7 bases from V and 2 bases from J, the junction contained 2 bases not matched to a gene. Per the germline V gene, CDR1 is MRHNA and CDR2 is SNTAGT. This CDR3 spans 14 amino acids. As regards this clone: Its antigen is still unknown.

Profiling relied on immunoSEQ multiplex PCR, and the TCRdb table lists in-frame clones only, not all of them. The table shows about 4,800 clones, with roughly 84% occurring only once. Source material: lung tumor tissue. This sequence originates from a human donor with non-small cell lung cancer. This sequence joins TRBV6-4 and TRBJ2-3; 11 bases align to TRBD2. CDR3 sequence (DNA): TGTGCCAGCAAACTAGCGGGGGACACAGATACGCAGTATTTT. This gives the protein CASKLAGDTDTQYF.